The clone carrying this T cell receptor (beta chain) turned up a few times. The antigen is not known. CDR1 and CDR2 from the germline V gene are MNHEY and SVGEGT. There are 9 residues in the CDR3. Tregs were sorted as CD4+CD25+CD127-/low cells. Study results and caveats: Tumor-infiltrating Treg TCR alpha and beta sequences overlapped most with tumor naive CD4+ T cells, then blood naive.

Constant-region reverse primers amplified full-length variable regions, followed by semi-nested Nested Universal Primer A PCR. TCRdb reanalysed the 5' RACE reads using MiXCR and keeps one entry per CDR3 protein. The sample records roughly 58,000 distinct CDR3 sequences, roughly 20% being singletons. This TCR derives from a female donor with breast cancer. Sequencing used tumor-infiltrating Tregs sorted from the breast tumor. The rearrangement joins TRBV6-2 or TRBV6-3 to TRBJ2-7; D may be TRBD2 (5 bases). The CDR3 DNA sequence: TGTGTGAGCGGCCACGAGCAGTACTTC. Protein product: CVSGHEQYF.